This TCR beta chain was found in a study of cytomegalovirus exposure and HLA in healthy donors. PCR amplification relied on 60 Vbeta primers (plus 13 Jbeta primers). The protocol was immunoSEQ multiplex PCR, while the TCRdb copy is restricted to in-frame clones and leaves out a portion. The table lists some 120,000 clones, more than 60% of them singletons. CDR3 length: 15 amino acids. Germline assignment: CDR1 SGHNT and CDR2 YYREEE (reference sequence). V was pared by 4 bases and J by 4 bases, with 10 bases of the junction left unmatched. The receptor comes from a man aged 25 to 45 in good health and CMV-seronegative. Sequencing used PBMCs. This chain joins TRBV5-4 and TRBJ1-1; TRBD1 matches 7 bases. As DNA, the CDR3 is TGTGCCAGCAGCACCGAGACAGGGTCGGGCACTGAAGCTTTCTTT. This codes for CASSTETGSGTEAFF.